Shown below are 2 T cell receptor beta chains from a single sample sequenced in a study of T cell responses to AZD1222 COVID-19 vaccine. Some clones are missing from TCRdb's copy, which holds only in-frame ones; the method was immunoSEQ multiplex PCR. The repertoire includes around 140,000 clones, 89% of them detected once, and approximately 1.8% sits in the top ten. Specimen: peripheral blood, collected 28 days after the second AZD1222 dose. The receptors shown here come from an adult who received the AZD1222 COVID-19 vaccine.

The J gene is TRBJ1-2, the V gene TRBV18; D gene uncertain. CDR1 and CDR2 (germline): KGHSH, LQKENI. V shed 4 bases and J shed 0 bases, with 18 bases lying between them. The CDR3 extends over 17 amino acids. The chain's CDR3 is CASSREQTGLANYGYTF. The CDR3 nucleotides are TGTGCCAGCTCACGGGAACAGACGGGCCTAGCTAACTATGGCTACACCTTC.

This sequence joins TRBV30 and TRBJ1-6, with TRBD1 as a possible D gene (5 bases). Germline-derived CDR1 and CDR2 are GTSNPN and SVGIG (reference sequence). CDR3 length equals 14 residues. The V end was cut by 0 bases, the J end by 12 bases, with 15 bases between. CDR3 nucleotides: TGTGCCTGGAGTGTACTAGGGGTCGGGGAACCCCTCCACTTT. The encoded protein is CAWSVLGVGEPLHF.